This TCR beta chain was observed in a study of T cell responses to AZD1222 COVID-19 vaccine (dated by TCRdb to about 2021). Turning to the overall study: AZD1222 recipients with second doses at about 4 weeks or about 12 weeks were pooled, because spike-specific TCR depth and breadth did not differ between schedules. A total of 233 trial participants underwent TCR sequencing, of whom nearly 210 received two doses of AZD1222 and around 26 received two doses of the MenACWY control vaccine. Trial participants were enrolled by age into subgroups of 18-55, 56-69 and 70-plus years, and about 150, 27 and 61 TCR-sequenced participants, respectively, were included in these subgroups.

This clone was detected only once. It has no known antigen specificity. No quality values exist for individual bases; no much larger clone is one base distant. The CDR3 regions of human TCRbeta chains were analyzed by immunosequencing. The authors' analysis ran thus. Repertoire TCRs were checked for matches against a reference library of SARS-CoV-2-specific TCRs that had been generated using the MIRA antigen-specificity platform. Breadth was defined as the fraction of unique TCRs that were SARS-CoV-2-associated, and depth was defined as the fraction of total T cells that were SARS-CoV-2-associated. Using the MIRA data, every spike-specific TCR was mapped to the spike region that the TCR reacted to and assigned to either a CD4 or a CD8 class. Log10-transformed breadth and depth values were compared by one-way ANOVA with Sidak's multiple comparisons tests. TCRdb obtained this table from immuneACCESS and retained in-frame rearrangements with V and J assigned. These tables miss some clones; where compared with another copy, unresolved V genes account for less than half of the shortfall, and the remainder is unexplained. The V and J calls and clone size were taken over from that table, and D and trimming were inferred from the DNA. The sample table lists 30,000 to 35,000 clones, 80% to 95% of them with a count of one. Over 40% of the sample is taken by the ten largest.

The sample's time point label, in plain terms: baseline before first vaccination. Vaccinee samples came from UK trials COV001 and COV002, including a single-blind randomized controlled phase 2/3 trial of AZD1222 (ChAdOx1 nCoV-19) in healthy adults. Trial participant PBMC samples were collected at day 0 and day 28 after the second dose for TCRbeta chain sequencing. Study-wide findings and limitations: Because no samples from the day 14 peak response were available, repertoires could be characterized only after the peak T cell response. Nearly half of unique spike-specific TCRs reportedly recognized epitopes outside regions mutated in the B.1.351 and B.1.1.7 variants. Conclusions about previously exposed vaccinees are limited because only six or seven AZD1222 recipients were SARS-CoV-2 seropositive at baseline. The vaccine-associated CD4 TCRs covered the entire spike protein, and the dominant responses fell in regions 160-218 and 743-854. After two AZD1222 doses, both the breadth and the depth of spike-specific TCRs were significantly higher than at day 0 and than in MenACWY recipients. In the small 56-69-year group, the increase in depth fell short of significance, most likely because of low power. Participants were mostly white British and included more females than males, and it was suggested by the authors that clonal diversity may have been underestimated.

V drops 0 bases and J drops 1 base, leaving 13 bases in between. The cysteine opens and the phenylalanine closes a CDR3 of 16 amino acids. Only the CDR3 part of the read is kept: 48 bases, read in frame from the first base. CDR1 SGHNT and CDR2 YYREEE are derived from the germline V gene (reference sequence). Recombination joined TRBV5-4 with TRBJ1-2; confidence is insufficient to name the D gene. Sequencing used peripheral blood, obtained on day 0 of AZD1222 vaccination. This TCR derives from an adult in good health. This receptor carries the CDR3 CASSLAAFPDNYGYTF. At the DNA level, the sequence is TGTGCCAGCAGCTTGGCCGCCTTCCCGGATAACTATGGCTACACCTTC.